The clone carrying this T cell receptor (beta chain) was seen repeatedly, ten times or more. Its antigen remains unidentified. This record belongs to a study of breast tumors, draining lymph nodes, adjacent tissues. The CDR3 length is 14 residues. V lost 3 bases, J lost 5 bases, and 11 bases lay in between. Germline lookup yields CDR1 SGHVS and CDR2 FNYEAQ. TCRdb analysed the multiplex PCR reads with MiXCR anew, one entry per CDR3 protein. The table has around 300,000 distinct CDR3 sequences, 30% seen once. Study results and caveats: Tumor TCR diversity was below lymph nodes but above nontumor tissue. Tumor and nontumor repertoires were significantly more similar in luminal-like than in basal-like breast cancer. Findings are consistent with lymph node origin and intratumoral expansion of most tumor T cells.

The lymph nodes were axillary draining lymph nodes from breast cancer patients. The rearrangement links TRBV7-6 to TRBJ2-1; D possibly matches TRBD1 or TRBD2 (6 bases each). Sequencing was done on a sample of axillary lymph node tissue. This clonotype was obtained from a female donor with breast cancer. Some clones in this sample may be carry-over from other donors' samples. The CDR3 here is CASSFTGADNEQFF. The CDR3 DNA reads as TGTGCCAGCAGCTTCACGGGGGCAGACAATGAGCAGTTCTTC.